The 29 T cell receptor beta chains below come from one sample, sequenced in a study of T-cell memory formation after mild COVID-19. MiXCR, run by TCRdb on the 5' RACE reads, gives a single entry per CDR3 protein. The sample includes around 150,000 distinct CDR3 sequences, roughly 15% of them seen just once. Sequenced input: PBMCs or a T cell subset sorted from them (not recorded which). The source of these receptors is an adult woman who had mild COVID-19 (a few samples of this study predate the infection). Cell type and time point are not known.

This chain joins TRBV7-6 and TRBJ2-5, with D maybe TRBD2 (6 bases). The CDR3 contains 14 residues. Trimming took off 1 base at V and 2 bases at J, with 8 bases between the two ends. Germline CDR1 reads SGHVS; CDR2 reads FNYEAQ. CDR3 sequence: CASSLGLAQETQYF. DNA for the CDR3: TGTGCCAGCAGCTTAGGCCTAGCGCAAGAGACCCAGTACTTC.

This clonotype was picked up many times. V usage is TRBV12-3 or TRBV12-4 and J usage is TRBJ2-1; D might be TRBD1 (5 bases). Deletions cut 8 bases from V and 10 bases from J, with 12 bases between. This CDR3 contains 11 residues. In DNA, the CDR3 is TGTGCCAGCGGGGCCACCCCCGAGCAGTTCTTC. Residues: CASGATPEQFF.

This clonotype appeared a few times. J is TRBJ2-3 and V is TRBV7-3, with 7 bases matching TRBD1. Germline CDR1 SGHTA, CDR2 FQGTGA. This CDR3 region has 12 residues. Trimming took 5 bases from V and 12 from J; bases not matched to a gene: 8. The DNA of the CDR3 is TGTGCCAGCAGCGACCATAGGGGGCACCAGTATTTT. Protein product: CASSDHRGHQYF.

The V gene is TRBV12-3 or TRBV12-4, the J gene TRBJ2-7; D ambiguous. V lost 7 bases to trimming and J lost 4 bases, with 17 bases between them. The CDR3 is 14 amino acids. In DNA, the CDR3 is TGTGCCAGCAAGGTTGGCAGGCGGTCATACGAGCAGTACTTC. Amino acid sequence: CASKVGRRSYEQYF.

This clonotype was detected only a few times. This chain links TRBV7-6 with TRBJ2-7; D gene unclear. Germline CDR1 reads SGHVS; CDR2 reads FNYEAQ. Trimming removed 2 bases at V and 0 bases at J, with 11 bases between. This CDR3 contains 15 residues. CDR3 sequence: CASSLYSGFSYEQYF. For the CDR3, the DNA is TGTGCCAGCAGCTTATATTCGGGCTTCTCCTACGAGCAGTACTTC.

This clonotype was counted at least ten times. The genes are TRBV5-1 and TRBJ2-1, with 11 bases that match TRBD2. CDR1 is SGHRS, CDR2 YFSETQ, per germline. V lost 2 bases to trimming and J lost 5 bases; unmatched junction nucleotides: 3. CDR3 length equals 15 residues. CDR3 in amino acids: CASSFLAGGNNEQFF. CDR3 sequence (DNA): TGCGCCAGCAGCTTCCTAGCGGGGGGTAACAATGAGCAGTTCTTC.

V and J are TRBV6-4 and TRBJ2-1; 11 positions agree with TRBD2. The CDR3 covers 14 residues. Trimming at V came to 7 bases and at J to 6 bases, leaving 5 bases not matched to a gene. Germline-derived CDR1 and CDR2 are MRHNA and SNTAGT. CDR3 residues: CASKGLAGGNEQFF. CDR3 DNA: TGTGCCAGCAAGGGCCTAGCGGGGGGCAATGAGCAGTTCTTC.

This clonotype has a handful of counts. This chain uses TRBV24-1 with TRBJ2-3; the match to TRBD1 covers 7 bases. This CDR3 is 12 amino acids long. Germline CDR1 KGHDR, CDR2 SFDVKD. Trimming removed 10 bases from V and 2 bases from J; junction bases left unmatched: 2. CDR3 in amino acids: CATGTATDTQYF. The CDR3 bases are TGTGCCACAGGGACAGCCACAGATACGCAGTATTTT.

The chain carries TRBV24-1 and TRBJ2-2, with D possibly matching TRBD2 (5 bases). V lost 3 bases, J lost 7 bases, and 8 bases lay in between. The CDR3 covers 13 residues. CDR1 KGHDR and CDR2 SFDVKD come from the germline V gene. The CDR3 DNA sequence: TGTGCCACCAGTGATCAAGGAGGCGGGGAGCTGTTTTTT. This translates into CATSDQGGGELFF.

The chain recombines TRBV7-8 with TRBJ2-1; the match to TRBD2 covers 12 bases. There are 18 residues in the CDR3. V shed 2 bases and J 14 bases; nucleotides not matched to a gene: 19. CDR1 and CDR2 (germline): SGHVS, FQNEAQ. The CDR3 region has the DNA TGTGCCAGCAGCTTATTGCTAGCGGGGGGGCTCGGTTGGAGAGAGGAGTTCTTC. This sequence encodes CASSLLLAGGLGWREEFF.

The chain carries TRBV12-3 or TRBV12-4 and TRBJ2-7; the match to TRBD2 covers 13 bases. CDR3 length: 14 amino acids. V shed 6 bases, J shed 7 bases, and the junction held 6 bases outside the gene matches. This CDR3 reads CASSGLAGDWEQYF. CDR3 coding DNA: TGTGCCAGCAGCGGACTAGCGGGAGATTGGGAGCAGTACTTC.

The chain is built from TRBV12-3 or TRBV12-4 and TRBJ2-5; 7 bases agree with TRBD1. V shed 7 bases and J 0 bases; nucleotides not matched to a gene: 8. The CDR3 covers 15 residues. Here the CDR3 DNA reads TGTGCCAGCAAAACCGGGACAGCCCACCAAGAGACCCAGTACTTC. Translation: CASKTGTAHQETQYF.

The chain joins TRBV12-3 or TRBV12-4 to TRBJ2-7; TRBD2 agrees at 12 bases. The ends lost 6 bases at V and 6 bases at J; junction bases unmatched: 9. This CDR3 region has 15 residues. CDR3: CASSKTTSGSSEQYF. For the CDR3, the DNA is TGTGCCAGCAGCAAAACGACTAGCGGGAGCTCCGAGCAGTACTTC.

This clonotype appeared a few times. The chain recombines TRBV20-1 with TRBJ2-5, with TRBD1 matching over 7 bases. Unmatched junction bases numbered 3, after V lost 2 bases and J lost 6 bases. The V gene's germline CDR1 is DFQATT and CDR2 SNEGSKA (reference sequence). The length of the CDR3 is 12 residues. CDR3 sequence (DNA): TGCAGTGCTAGACCGGGACAGAAGACCCAGTACTTC. Translation gives CSARPGQKTQYF.

This clonotype was seen a handful of times. This chain links TRBV5-1 with TRBJ2-5, with a tentative D call TRBD1 (6 bases). In germline, CDR1 is SGHRS, CDR2 YFSETQ. The CDR3 sequence is 14 residues long. Trimming left V 0 bases short and J 4 bases short, with 10 bases between. CDR3 DNA: TGCGCCAGCAGCTTGGACAGGGTAGGAGAGACCCAGTACTTC. Amino acid sequence: CASSLDRVGETQYF.

In its sample, this clonotype was seen a few times. This rearrangement joins TRBV10-2 to TRBJ2-1, with D maybe TRBD1 (5 bases). Trimming took off 7 bases at V and 4 bases at J, with 11 bases between the two ends. Germline V gene sequence: CDR1 WSHSY, CDR2 SAAADI. CDR3 size: 13 residues. CDR3 DNA: TGCGCCAGCACAAGTTCAGGGTACAATGAGCAGTTCTTC. Amino acid sequence: CASTSSGYNEQFF.

J is TRBJ1-5 and V is TRBV3-1, with D maybe TRBD1 (6 bases). Germline V lookup: CDR1 LGHDT, CDR2 YNNKEL (reference sequence). V gave up 4 bases and J gave up 0 bases, with 10 bases separating them. The length of the CDR3 is 15 residues. The DNA for the CDR3 is TGTGCCAGCAGCCTGCAGGGGAATAGCAATCAGCCCCAGCATTTT. Its protein product is CASSLQGNSNQPQHF.

The gene calls are TRBV6-2 or TRBV6-3 and TRBJ2-7, with TRBD2 matching over 8 bases. This CDR3 region has 14 residues. J lost 6 bases, V lost 7 bases, and 11 bases had no gene match. The V gene's germline CDR1 is MNHEY and CDR2 SVGEGT. CDR3 residues: CASISGGRPSEQYF. CDR3 DNA sequence: TGTGCCAGCATCTCGGGCGGGAGGCCCTCCGAGCAGTACTTC.

The chain has TRBV7-2 and TRBJ2-1; TRBD2 agrees at 11 bases. V was pared by 4 bases and J by 2 bases, with 4 bases of the junction left unmatched. Germline values: CDR1 SGHTA, CDR2 FQGNSA. The CDR3 is 16 amino acids. The DNA for the CDR3 is TGTGCCAGCAGCTCTTTGACTAGCGGGGCCTACAATGAGCAGTTCTTC. As protein: CASSSLTSGAYNEQFF.

This clonotype showed up just a few times. The rearrangement links TRBV7-9 to TRBJ2-6; TRBD1 matches at 9 bases. CDR1 is SEHNR and CDR2 is FQNEAQ in the germline V gene (reference sequence). The CDR3 sequence is 17 residues long. J gave up 2 bases and V 5 bases, and 7 bases lay outside the gene matches. The DNA for the CDR3 is TGTGCCAGCAGCCCGGGACAGGGAGGAGCTGGGGCCAACGTCCTGACTTTC. Amino acid sequence: CASSPGQGGAGANVLTF.

This sequence joins TRBV6-2 or TRBV6-3 and TRBJ2-1; the match to TRBD2 covers 8 bases. This CDR3 spans 14 amino acids. Trimming removed 7 bases from V and 3 bases from J; junction bases left unmatched: 5. The germline CDR1 and CDR2 sequences are MNHEY and SVGEGT. The CDR3 DNA sequence: TGTGCCAGCACTCCCACTAGCGGCTACAATGAGCAGTTCTTC. Translated, it gives CASTPTSGYNEQFF.

This chain links TRBV29-1 with TRBJ2-2; D not resolved. Trimming left V 3 bases short and J 1 base short, with 9 bases between. This CDR3 has 14 amino acids. Germline CDR1 is SQVTM and CDR2 is ANQGSEA. The CDR3 loop is CSVDGSRNTGELFF. As DNA, the CDR3 is TGCAGCGTTGATGGGTCCCGGAACACCGGGGAGCTGTTTTTT.

V and J are TRBV6-1 and TRBJ2-3; D gene unclear. The CDR3 spans 15 residues. Per the germline V gene, CDR1 is MNHNS and CDR2 is SASEGT. Deletions cut 7 bases from V and 4 bases from J, with 18 bases between. As DNA, the CDR3 is TGTGCCAGCACCGAAGGGCTTTCACGAGCAGATACGCAGTATTTT. This codes for CASTEGLSRADTQYF.

There are a few counts of this clonotype. V usage is TRBV12-3 or TRBV12-4 and J usage is TRBJ2-2, with unresolved D. The CDR3 contains 13 residues. The V end lost 8 bases, the J end lost 0 bases, and 7 bases lay between the germline ends. The CDR3 sequence is CASGATNTGELFF. In nucleotides, the CDR3 is TGTGCCAGCGGAGCTACGAACACCGGGGAGCTGTTTTTT.

The chain uses TRBV6-2 or TRBV6-3 and TRBJ2-7; tentatively, D is TRBD1 (5 bases). The CDR3 length is 14 residues. V lost 6 bases, J lost 2 bases, and 14 bases lay in between. CDR1 and CDR2 from the germline V gene are MNHEY and SVGEGT. CDR3 DNA: TGTGCCAGCAGCTTGACAGTCTCAACCTACGAGCAGTACTTC. This translates into CASSLTVSTYEQYF.

This clonotype was found many times. This rearrangement joins TRBV30 to TRBJ2-2, with TRBD1 identical over 7 bases. J gave up 4 bases and V 2 bases, and 4 bases lay outside the gene matches. From germline, CDR1 is GTSNPN and CDR2 SVGIG (reference sequence). The CDR3 has 14 residues. CDR3: CAWSWGQPTGELFF. For the CDR3, the DNA is TGTGCCTGGAGTTGGGGACAGCCCACCGGGGAGCTGTTTTTT.

This clonotype was detected ten times or more. V is TRBV7-9 and J is TRBJ2-1; 7 nucleotides align to TRBD2. Per the germline V gene, CDR1 is SEHNR and CDR2 is FQNEAQ (reference sequence). The CDR3 is 14 residues long. The junction had 5 bases not matched to a gene; V was cut back by 3 bases and J by 6 bases. CDR3 sequence: CASSFQRDPNEQFF. The CDR3 bases are TGTGCCAGCAGCTTCCAGCGGGACCCCAATGAGCAGTTCTTC.

The chain employs TRBV4-1 and TRBJ2-1; maybe TRBD1 (6 bases). This CDR3 region has 15 residues. Germline CDR1 reads MGHRA; CDR2 reads YSYEKL. Between the trimmed V and J ends, which lost 4 bases and 3 bases, there was a span of 13 bases. CDR3 sequence: CASSLDSYNYNEQFF. The CDR3 DNA reads as TGCGCCAGCAGCCTGGACAGCTACAACTACAATGAGCAGTTCTTC.

This clonotype was counted many times. This chain joins TRBV9 and TRBJ2-7; D call uncertain. CDR1 SGDLS and CDR2 YYNGEE come from the germline V gene. This CDR3 has 14 amino acids. The V and J ends lost 4 bases and 0 bases respectively, with 11 bases between them. In DNA form, the CDR3 reads TGTGCCAGCAGCCCGCCCCCAGTCTCCTACGAGCAGTACTTC. The encoded protein is CASSPPPVSYEQYF.